Listed here are 27 T cell receptor beta chains from one sample, sequenced in a study of glioma-infiltrating T cells. Using RNA template, CDR3s of TCR alpha and beta were amplified with iRepertoire arm-PCR. From the multiplex PCR reads, TCRdb called clonotypes with MiXCR, one entry per CDR3 protein. The sample has 40,000 or so distinct CDR3 sequences, about a fifth seen once. The sequenced sample consisted of glioma tissue, nonneoplastic brain tissue, or PBMCs (not recorded which). Receptors were obtained from a human donor with low-grade glioma or glioblastoma, undergoing nonglioma brain surgery, or in good health (not recorded which).

This clonotype counts as medium-sized. This chain links TRBV15 with TRBJ2-5; 8 bases map to TRBD1. Germline CDR1 LNHNV, CDR2 YYDKDF (reference sequence). The V and J ends lost 5 bases and 4 bases, in that order; junction bases with no gene match: 6. This CDR3 has 14 residues. The CDR3 DNA follows: TGTGCCACCAGCCTCGACAGGGGAGGAGAGACCCAGTACTTC. Translation gives CATSLDRGGETQYF.

This clonotype was recorded many times. The chain carries TRBV4-2 and TRBJ1-1; perhaps TRBD1 as D (5 bases). The CDR3 is 13 residues long. Germline CDR1 and CDR2: LGHNA and YNFKEQ. Trimming took off 0 bases at V and 8 bases at J, with 10 bases between the two ends. CDR3 region: CASSQDGASEAFF. Here the CDR3 DNA reads TGTGCCAGCAGCCAAGACGGGGCCTCCGAAGCTTTCTTT.

This clonotype was counted many times. J is TRBJ2-7 and V is TRBV7-2, with 10 bases matching TRBD2. This CDR3 comprises 16 residues. Looked up from germline, CDR1 is SGHTA and CDR2 is FQGNSA. V was pared by 1 base and J by 1 base, with 4 bases of the junction left unmatched. This chain's CDR3 is CASSLEVAGGSYEQYF. CDR3 sequence (DNA): TGTGCCAGCAGCTTAGAGGTAGCGGGGGGTTCCTACGAGCAGTACTTC.

A remark on this clonotype: This may be a read error, as it is one base from a much larger clone. This chain links TRBV5-4 with TRBJ2-5, with a tentative D call TRBD2 (6 bases). The V end was cut by 3 bases, the J end by 3 bases, with 18 bases between. CDR1 SGHNT and CDR2 YYREEE come from the germline V gene (reference sequence). The CDR3 sequence is 16 residues long. The CDR3 DNA sequence: TGTGCCAGCAGCTCGTCTGGGATTAGCGGTAAAGAGACCCAGTACTTC. It specifies CASSSSGISGKETQYF.

The chain employs TRBV6-1 and TRBJ2-1; 8 bases are a match to TRBD2. In germline, CDR1 is MNHNS, CDR2 SASEGT. V shed 8 bases, J shed 12 bases, and the junction held 12 bases outside the gene matches. The CDR3 spans 13 residues. The chain's CDR3 is CASEVSGGPAQFF. For the CDR3, the DNA is TGTGCCAGCGAAGTGTCGGGAGGGCCGGCGCAGTTCTTC.

This clonotype was recorded many times. The rearrangement uses TRBV28 and TRBJ2-7; no firm D call. CDR3 length equals 15 residues. Per the germline V gene, CDR1 is MDHEN and CDR2 is SYDVKM. V was shortened by 4 bases and J by 4 bases, with 17 bases between the two germline ends. The CDR3 spells CASSSHHPIGYEQYF. CDR3 coding DNA: TGTGCCAGCAGTTCTCACCATCCAATTGGGTACGAGCAGTACTTC.

This clonotype has at least ten counts. The chain couples TRBV6-1 to TRBJ1-3, with D uncertain. The CDR3 spans 15 residues. Germline V gene data show CDR1 as MNHNS and CDR2 as SASEGT. V lost 5 bases, J lost 0 bases, and 11 bases lay in between. CDR3 amino acids: CASSPMSTSGNTIYF. Written as DNA, the CDR3 is TGTGCCAGCAGTCCAATGTCGACCTCTGGAAACACCATATATTTT.

This clonotype appeared many times. The V call is TRBV2, the J call TRBJ1-1; no reliable D call. The CDR3 has 14 residues. Trimming cost V 3 bases and J 1 base, with 9 bases left between them. CDR1 and CDR2 from the germline V gene are SNHLY and FYNNEI. The CDR3 sequence is CASSDLRENTEAFF. The CDR3 DNA sequence: TGTGCCAGCAGTGATTTGCGGGAGAACACTGAAGCTTTCTTT. Full variable domain (remainder filled in from reference TRBV2 and TRBJ1-1): EPEVTQTPSHQVTQMGQEVILRCVPISNHLYFYWYRQILGQKVEFLVSFYNNEISEKSEIFDDQFSVERPDGSNFTLKIRSTKLEDSAMYFCASSDLRENTEAFFGQGTRLTVV.

This clonotype was counted at least ten times. The genes are TRBV4-1 and TRBJ1-2, with unresolved D. V shed 3 bases and J shed 4 bases, with 15 bases lying between them. CDR3 size: 15 residues. Germline CDR1 MGHRA, CDR2 YSYEKL. As DNA, the CDR3 is TGCGCCAGCAGCCACCCTTCTATCGGGATCTATGGCTACACCTTC. Translation: CASSHPSIGIYGYTF.

At least ten counts were recorded for this clonotype. J is TRBJ2-5 and V is TRBV7-2; D uncertain. Germline loops: CDR1 SGHTA, CDR2 FQGNSA. Trimming took 7 bases from V and 5 from J, leaving 14 bases between them. CDR3 length: 13 residues. The chain's CDR3 is CASTRATGETQYF. DNA of the CDR3: TGTGCCAGCACACGAGCGACTGGGGAGACCCAGTACTTC.

The sample holds many counts of this clonotype. The CDR3 ends on some other residue instead of the conserved phenylalanine or tryptophan, so this is likely a read error. The DNA is omitted, as the CDR3 cannot be located on it reliably, and the CDR3 follows TCRdb's listing. The chain links TRBV7-9 to TRBJ1-1; no DNA check was done on the table's D call, TRBD1. Both ends counted, the CDR3 spans 13 residues. Germline V gene sequence: CDR1 SEHNR, CDR2 FQNEAQ (reference sequence). CDR3: CASSLSTGRMIYS.

The CDR3 nucleotides are TGTGCCAGCAGCCAATGGGGGCAGGGGAGTTCACCCCTCCACTTT. Its protein is CASSQWGQGSSPLHF. This chain uses TRBV14 with TRBJ1-6, with D maybe TRBD1 (6 bases). This CDR3 contains 15 residues. V gave up 2 bases and J gave up 9 bases, with 14 bases separating them. Germline assignment: CDR1 SGHDN and CDR2 FVKESK. The whole variable domain, remainder taken from reference TRBV14 and TRBJ1-6, is EAGVTQFPSHSVIEKGQTVTLRCDPISGHDNLYWYRRVMGKEIKFLLHFVKESKQDESGMPNNRFLAERTGGTYSTLKVQPAELEDSGVYFCASSQWGQGSSPLHFGNGTRLTVT.

This clonotype was observed at least ten times. The chain links TRBV2 to TRBJ1-2; possible D gene TRBD1, 5 bases. Per the germline V gene, CDR1 is SNHLY and CDR2 is FYNNEI. The CDR3 is 14 residues long. Trimming took off 5 bases at V and 2 bases at J, with 12 bases between the two ends. As DNA, the CDR3 is TGTGCCAGCAGTCGGCAGGGAGCGAACTATGGCTACACCTTC. Its protein is CASSRQGANYGYTF.

A note on this clonotype: With a much larger clone just one base away, this may be a read error. The chain recombines TRBV7-3 with TRBJ2-5; D perhaps matches TRBD2 (5 bases). CDR1 SGHTA and CDR2 FQGTGA come from the germline V gene. V lost 4 bases to trimming and J lost 1 base, with 10 bases between them. The length of the CDR3 is 14 residues. CDR3: CASSSDWSQETQYF. The CDR3, as DNA: TGTGCCAGCAGCTCGGACTGGTCCCAAGAGACCCAGTACTTC.

The table lists this clonotype with many counts. The chain uses TRBV28 and TRBJ2-5; TRBD1 is a possible D gene (6 bases). V was clipped by 6 bases and J by 1 base, with 15 bases between them. Germline CDR1 reads MDHEN; CDR2 reads SYDVKM. This CDR3 contains 15 residues. CDR3 nucleotide sequence: TGTGCCAGCAGCCACCCGACAGGCTTCCAAGAGACCCAGTACTTC. Protein: CASSHPTGFQETQYF.

Ten or more counts support this clonotype. The gene calls are TRBV6-1 and TRBJ2-7, with D perhaps matching TRBD1 or TRBD2 (5 bases each). The CDR3 totals 14 residues. Germline V gene sequence: CDR1 MNHNS, CDR2 SASEGT. V was cut by 6 bases and J by 0 bases, with 12 bases left in between. CDR3 amino acids: CASSLQGDSYEQYF. The CDR3, as DNA: TGTGCCAGCAGCCTGCAGGGAGACTCCTACGAGCAGTACTTC.

This chain's CDR3 is CSVVGTGSADTQYF. DNA of the CDR3: TGCAGCGTTGTAGGGACAGGGTCGGCAGATACGCAGTATTTT. The rearrangement joins TRBV29-1 to TRBJ2-3; 9 bases align to TRBD1. The CDR3 sequence is 14 residues long. Germline V CDR1 and CDR2: SQVTM, ANQGSEA. V lost 4 bases, J lost 4 bases, and 6 bases stayed unmatched.

The sample holds many counts of this clonotype. The V and J genes are TRBV4-2 and TRBJ1-5, with D possibly matching TRBD1 (5 bases). This CDR3 spans 16 amino acids. V was trimmed by 4 bases and J by 4 bases, leaving 17 bases between them. CDR1 and CDR2 from the germline V gene are LGHNA and YNFKEQ. CDR3 loop: CASSLDTGLTNQPQHF. The CDR3 DNA reads TGTGCCAGCAGCCTAGACACGGGACTGACGAATCAGCCCCAGCATTTT.

Only one count was recorded for this clonotype. The gene calls are TRBV7-6 and TRBJ2-7, with no clear D. V lost 5 bases and J 7 bases, leaving 12 bases between the germline ends. The CDR3 consists of 12 residues. The germline CDR1 and CDR2 sequences are SGHVS and FNYEAQ. CDR3 nucleotide sequence: TGTGCCAGCAGCCTAGGCATGAGTGAGCAGTACTTC. The encoded protein is CASSLGMSEQYF.

As for this clonotype: This may stem from a read error, because a much larger clone lies one nucleotide away. J is TRBJ1-5 and V is TRBV2, with 7 nucleotides matching TRBD1. The CDR3 loop spans 14 amino acids. The V gene's germline CDR1 is SNHLY and CDR2 FYNNEI. The CDR3 coding sequence is TGTGCCAGCAGTACGGGACAGAGCAATCATCCCCAGCATTTT. As protein: CASSTGQSNHPQHF. Combining the CDR3 with reference TRBV2 and TRBJ1-5 gives the whole variable domain EPEVTQTPSHQVTQMGQEVILRCVPISNHLYFYWYRQILGQKVEFLVSFYNNEISEKSEIFDDQFSVERPDGSNFTLKIRSTKLEDSAMYFCASSTGQSNHPQHFGDGTRLSIL.

This clonotype came up many times. V gene TRBV19 combines with J gene TRBJ1-1; possible D gene TRBD1, 5 bases. V lost 3 bases, J lost 0 bases, and 8 bases lay in between. CDR1 is LNHDA and CDR2 is SQIVND in the germline V gene (reference sequence). The CDR3 is made up of 14 amino acids. CDR3 sequence (DNA): TGTGCCAGTAGTATGGGAGGGGTGAACACTGAAGCTTTCTTT. Protein sequence: CASSMGGVNTEAFF. Variable domain in full (rest from reference TRBV19 and TRBJ1-1): DGGITQSPKYLFRKEGQNVTLSCEQNLNHDAMYWYRQDPGQGLRLIYYSQIVNDFQKGDIAEGYSVSREKKESFPLTVTSAQKNPTAFYLCASSMGGVNTEAFFGQGTRLTVV.

Many counts were recorded for this clonotype. This chain uses TRBV6-1 with TRBJ1-5; D possibly corresponds to TRBD1 (5 bases). Germline assignment: CDR1 MNHNS and CDR2 SASEGT. The V end lost 11 bases, the J end lost 1 base, and 12 bases lay between the germline ends. The CDR3 is made up of 13 amino acids. CDR3 nucleotide sequence: TGTGCCCCCCGGGGGGGAAGCAATCAGCCCCAGCATTTT. This encodes CAPRGGSNQPQHF.

This clonotype was counted ten times or more. V gene TRBV7-2 combines with J gene TRBJ1-1, with a possible D match to TRBD1 (5 bases). The CDR3 length is 11 residues. Germline loops: CDR1 SGHTA, CDR2 FQGNSA. Trimming removed 6 bases at V and 11 bases at J, with 13 bases between. This CDR3 is CASRLGGKAFF. The DNA of the CDR3 is TGTGCCAGCAGACTTGGGGGTAAGGCTTTCTTT.

Relative to its sample, this clonotype is medium-sized. The rearrangement uses TRBV27 and TRBJ2-5; TRBD2 is a possible D gene (5 bases). The CDR3 covers 13 residues. V was clipped by 5 bases and J by 4 bases, with 11 bases between them. Germline V gene sequence: CDR1 MNHEY, CDR2 SMNVEV (reference sequence). In DNA form, the CDR3 reads TGTGCCAGCAGTCCCCCTGAGGGAGAGACCCAGTACTTC. Translation gives CASSPPEGETQYF.

Points on this clonotype: This may come from a read error, since a much larger clone is one base off. The chain employs TRBV2 and TRBJ2-1, with TRBD1 matching 11 bases. CDR3 length: 12 residues. The V segment lost 10 bases and the J segment 10 bases; nucleotides outside the gene matches: 6. Per germline, CDR1 SNHLY and CDR2 FYNNEI. CDR3: CATGQGAYEQFF. The CDR3 DNA reads TGTGCCACCGGACAGGGGGCTTACGAGCAGTTCTTC.

In regard to this clonotype: This sequence may be a read error, since a much larger clone differs from it by one base. This rearrangement joins TRBV7-9 to TRBJ1-4; a weak D match, TRBD1 (5 bases). In germline, CDR1 is SEHNR, CDR2 FQNEAQ (reference sequence). The CDR3 contains 15 residues. The CDR3 coding sequence is TGTGCCAGCAGCTATGCAGCCCTGGGGGAGGAAAAACTGTCTTTT. It is translated as CASSYAALGEEKLSF.

Worth noting for this clonotype: A single base separates this from a much larger clone, so it may be a read error. The V call is TRBV4-1, the J call TRBJ2-3; TRBD2 matches at 7 bases. Germline CDR1 and CDR2: MGHRA and YSYEKL. The CDR3 length is 15 residues. Trimming removed 4 bases from V and 2 bases from J; junction bases left unmatched: 6. Here the CDR3 reads CASSPYAGVTDTQYF. Here the CDR3 DNA reads TGCGCCAGCAGCCCCTACGCGGGGGTCACAGATACGCAGTATTTT.